The rows below give T cell receptor beta chains drawn from one sample of a study of identical twins. TCRdb used MiXCR to reprocess the 5' RACE reads, holding one entry per CDR3 protein. This sample yields some 1,700,000 distinct CDR3 sequences, of which around a third are seen a single time; roughly 0.3% belongs to the top ten. Sequenced sample: cord blood. All receptors come from a newborn girl in good health. The CDR3 runs from the conserved cysteine through the conserved F or W. A D gene is named only where the DNA matches it firmly. Rows may omit the clone size; those that give it use once, few, many or a size class.

j_gene,v_gene,abundance,d_gene,len,CDR3aa,CDR3nt
TRBJ1-1,TRBV5-1,many,-,14,CASSLDGRNTEAFF,TGCGCCAGCAGCTTGGATGGCAGGAACACTGAAGCTTTCTTT
TRBJ2-5,TRBV10-3,few,-,14,CAISGPGRDLEQYF,TGTGCCATCAGTGGACCGGGACGGGACCTTGAGCAGTACTTC
TRBJ2-3,TRBV12-3/TRBV12-4,few,-,15,CASSVPTGGPHTQYF,TGTGCCAGCAGCGTCCCGACAGGCGGCCCCCATACGCAGTATTTT
TRBJ1-1,TRBV20-1,-,-,14,CSAATGRTNTEAFF,TGCAGTGCTGCCACGGGACGAACGAACACTGAAGCTTTCTTT
TRBJ1-1,TRBV3-1,few,TRBD1,14,CASSRQQGGTEAFF,TGTGCCAGCAGTCGCCAACAGGGGGGAACTGAAGCTTTCTTT
TRBJ1-5,TRBV5-1,-,TRBD1,15,CASSLEGTVHQPQHF,TGCGCCAGCAGCTTGGAAGGGACAGTACATCAGCCCCAGCATTTT
TRBJ2-7,TRBV27,many,TRBD2,16,CASSLSIAGGTYEQYF,TGTGCCAGCAGTTTATCCATAGCGGGAGGGACTTACGAGCAGTACTTC
TRBJ1-1,TRBV20-1,-,-,16,CSARHRAGTGNTEAFF,TGCAGTGCTAGACATCGGGCCGGGACGGGGAACACTGAAGCTTTCTTT
TRBJ2-1,TRBV4-1,few,TRBD2,16,CASSILAGVLYNEQFF,TGCGCCAGCAGCATACTAGCGGGAGTCCTATACAATGAGCAGTTCTTC
TRBJ1-2,TRBV20-1,many,-,10,CSASRGGYTF,TGCAGTGCTAGCAGGGGTGGCTACACCTTC
TRBJ2-1,TRBV3-1,few,TRBD2,15,CASSRGDYPTNEQFF,TGTGCCAGCAGCCGGGGGGACTACCCGACGAATGAGCAGTTCTTC
TRBJ2-7,TRBV28,-,TRBD1,17,CASSLRGQGSPGYEQYF,TGTGCCAGCAGTTTAAGGGGACAGGGGTCCCCCGGCTACGAGCAGTACTTC
TRBJ2-3,TRBV10-3,many,TRBD1,13,CAISGTAENTQYF,TGTGCCATCAGCGGGACAGCCGAAAATACGCAGTATTTT
TRBJ1-1,TRBV5-1,few,TRBD1,16,CASSPRSPGGNTEAFF,TGCGCCAGCAGCCCTCGGTCCCCAGGGGGGAACACTGAAGCTTTCTTT
TRBJ1-1,TRBV7-9,-,-,16,CASSLAVVTANTEAFF,TGTGCCAGCAGCTTAGCCGTGGTGACCGCGAACACTGAAGCTTTCTTT
TRBJ1-2,TRBV20-1,once,-,14,CSVTEGTGLYGYTF,TGCAGTGTCACAGAGGGCACAGGGCTTTATGGCTACACCTTC
TRBJ2-7,TRBV25-1,few,TRBD2,12,CASGSGFYEQYF,TGTGCCAGCGGTAGCGGGTTCTACGAGCAGTACTTC
TRBJ2-7,TRBV20-1,few,-,14,CSASQLGGSYEQYF,TGCAGTGCTAGCCAGTTAGGAGGCTCCTACGAGCAGTACTTC
TRBJ2-5,TRBV3-1,few,-,15,CASSLSGRLQETQYF,TGTGCCAGCAGCCTGTCGGGACGGCTACAAGAGACCCAGTACTTC
TRBJ2-3,TRBV12-3/TRBV12-4,once,-,16,CASSLRRIRGPDTQYF,TGTGCCAGCAGTTTGCGGCGTATCAGGGGACCAGATACGCAGTATTTT
TRBJ1-1,TRBV24-1,few,-,13,CATSPGWGTEAFF,TGTGCCACCAGTCCGGGCTGGGGCACTGAAGCTTTCTTT
TRBJ1-2,TRBV3-1,few,-,14,CAGSQARVNYGYTF,TGTGCCGGCAGCCAAGCCCGGGTAAACTATGGCTACACCTTC
TRBJ2-1,TRBV7-8,-,-,14,CASSLQTAQGEQFF,TGTGCCAGCAGCTTACAGACAGCCCAGGGTGAGCAGTTCTTC
TRBJ1-1,TRBV24-1,-,-,15,CATSDLTDMNTEAFF,TGTGCCACCAGTGATCTGACAGACATGAACACTGAAGCTTTCTTT
TRBJ1-2,TRBV6-4,-,-,13,CASSEQFNYGYTF,TGTGCCAGCAGTGAGCAGTTTAACTATGGCTACACCTTC
TRBJ1-1,TRBV6-6,few,-,15,CASSYSNRQNTEAFF,TGTGCCAGCAGTTACTCGAATCGACAGAACACTGAAGCTTTCTTT
TRBJ2-6,TRBV27,few,-,12,CASSGTLGKWTF,TGTGCCAGCAGTGGAACCCTAGGAAAGTGGACTTTC
TRBJ2-1,TRBV18,-,-,13,CASSPEMGNEQFF,TGTGCCAGCTCACCGGAAATGGGAAATGAGCAGTTCTTC
TRBJ1-2,TRBV5-1,-,-,16,CASSLVVGFGDYGYTF,TGCGCCAGCAGCTTGGTGGTAGGTTTCGGGGACTATGGCTACACCTTC
TRBJ1-5,TRBV4-1,few,-,17,CASSQDPRAGDNQPQHF,TGCGCCAGCAGCCAAGATCCTAGGGCAGGAGACAATCAGCCCCAGCATTTT
TRBJ2-5,TRBV20-1,few,-,17,CSAQQLANVPLRETQYF,TGCAGTGCACAACAATTAGCAAATGTCCCGTTGAGGGAGACCCAGTACTTC
TRBJ2-7,TRBV5-1,-,-,17,CASSLERGTFSSYEQYF,TGCGCCAGCAGCTTGGAGAGGGGCACTTTTTCCTCCTACGAGCAGTACTTC
TRBJ2-7,TRBV28,-,TRBD2,17,CASSAPGVAGSSYEQYF,TGTGCCAGCAGTGCGCCTGGGGTAGCGGGTTCTTCCTACGAGCAGTACTTC
TRBJ2-1,TRBV9,few,TRBD2,15,CASSVVTSGGNEQFF,TGTGCCAGCAGCGTAGTGACTAGCGGGGGAAATGAGCAGTTCTTC
TRBJ1-4,TRBV7-9,few,-,13,CASGGQGGEKLFF,TGTGCCAGCGGGGGCCAGGGTGGTGAAAAACTGTTTTTT